This T cell receptor (beta chain) was sequenced for a study of T cells after yellow fever vaccination. Turning to the study itself: Any fraction with a low cell number was prepared using SMART-Seq v4 Ultra Low Input. General observations from the study: The presence of abundant clonotypes contaminating from the bulk population was possible in FACS-sorted repertoires. Some clonotypes were seen in both the CD4 and the CD8 compartments. These made up a small share and likely arose from convergent recombination.

This clonotype occurred many times. What it recognizes is unknown. The length of the CDR3 is 10 residues. With 11 bases removed from V and 7 bases from J, the gap between germline ends came to 11 bases. In making TCR cDNA, 5'RACE template switching added a universal primer site and UMIs to it. Each CDR3 protein gets one entry after TCRdb re-called the 5' RACE reads with MiXCR. The sample includes about 69,000 distinct CDR3 sequences, approximately 6.2% of them seen just once. The sample consisted of CD4+ T cells sorted from PBMCs, taken about 2 weeks after the first yellow fever vaccination. The gene calls are TRBV12-3 or TRBV12-4 and TRBJ1-1; D uncertain. The source is a man younger than 35 who received the YFV17D yellow fever vaccine. The CDR3, as DNA: TGTGCCGGGTACTTTTTTGAAGCTTTCTTT. Its protein product is CAGYFFEAFF.